This note documents a single T cell receptor beta chain sequence. The data are from a study of blood T cell repertoires in COVID-19. V shed 0 bases, J shed 7 bases, and the junction held 6 bases outside the gene matches. This CDR3 comprises 16 residues. The germline gives CDR1 SGHRS, CDR2 YFSETQ. The table came from immunoSEQ multiplex PCR; TCRdb's copy has only in-frame clones and leaves some out. This table has roughly 150,000 clones, over 80% appearing once. The sequencing sample was made of peripheral blood. The chain uses TRBV5-1 and TRBJ1-6; 8 bases fit TRBD1. The TCR was taken from a woman of 80 years or more with active or convalescent COVID-19. The CDR3 loop reads CASSLGGTGLNSPLHF. In DNA, the CDR3 is TGCGCCAGCAGCTTGGGCGGGACAGGACTAAATTCACCCCTCCACTTT.